Presented here are 3 T cell receptor beta chains from one specimen sequenced in a study of cytomegalovirus exposure and HLA in healthy donors (dated 2017 in TCRdb). The library was prepared using the immunoSEQ multiplex PCR assay. For the multiplex PCR, a mixture combining 60 forward primers for TCR Vbeta segments and 13 reverse primers for TCR Jbeta segments was used. TCRdb obtained this table from immuneACCESS and retained in-frame rearrangements with V and J assigned. These tables miss some clones; where compared with another copy, unresolved V genes account for less than half of the shortfall, and the remainder is unexplained. This sample's clone table shows about 55,000 clones. Around 9% of the sample rests with the top ten. Sequenced: PBMCs. These receptors all come from a man between 50 and 59 years old in good health and CMV-seropositive.

The CDR3 reads CASSGMNTEAFF. CDR3 sequence (DNA): TGTGCCAGCAGCGGGATGAACACTGAAGCTTTCTTT. The chain joins TRBV2 to TRBJ1-1, with D unclear. Germline CDR1 and CDR2: SNHLY and FYNNEI. CDR3 length: 12 residues. The V gene lost 6 bases and the J gene lost 0 bases, with 5 bases spanning the gap.

J is TRBJ2-7 and V is TRBV4-2, with a weak D call TRBD1 (5 bases). This CDR3 is built from 14 residues. V was shortened by 0 bases and J by 3 bases, with 9 bases between the two germline ends. Germline V gives CDR1 LGHNA, CDR2 YNFKEQ. The chain's CDR3 is CASSQDWGNYEQYF. The DNA of the CDR3 is TGTGCCAGCAGCCAAGATTGGGGCAACTACGAGCAGTACTTC.

The CDR3 bases are TGTGCCAGCAGTTTAGTGGGGAGCTCCTACAATGAGCAGTTCTTC. Amino acid sequence: CASSLVGSSYNEQFF. This chain links TRBV28 with TRBJ2-1, with a weak D call TRBD2 (5 bases). The CDR3 extends over 15 amino acids. Germline assignment: CDR1 MDHEN and CDR2 SYDVKM. The germline V and J ends were trimmed by 2 bases and 0 bases, with 8 bases remaining between them.